The 13 T cell receptor beta chains presented below share a single source sample, sequenced in a study of tumor-infiltrating lymphocytes in primary liver carcinoma. cDNA specific to TCR beta was made from 450 to 500 ng of total RNA, with a constant-region primer employed for priming. Investigators got TCR beta libraries out of three nested multiplex PCR rounds, done with slightly modified ARM-PCR. With TRBV1-TRBV30 forward primers and a C-beta reverse primer, the first two PCR rounds were run for 10 to 11 cycles each. TCRdb re-called the multiplex PCR reads through MiXCR, storing one row per CDR3 protein. The sample holds 300,000 to 400,000 distinct CDR3 sequences, 55% to 65% seen once. Extraction also yielded germline DNA, while blood RNA was obtained from unsorted whole blood. The sequenced sample was peripheral blood. These TCRs come from a man aged 35 to 55 with primary liver carcinoma and hepatitis B virus infection.

The chain combines TRBV5-4 with TRBJ2-1, with D possibly TRBD1 on 5 matching bases. Between the trimmed V and J ends, which lost 3 bases and 0 bases, there was a span of 10 bases. This CDR3 has 15 amino acids. The germline CDR1 and CDR2 sequences are SGHNT and YYREEE (reference sequence). CDR3 residues: CASSSRQSSYNEQFF. CDR3 DNA sequence: TGTGCCAGCAGCTCTCGACAGAGCTCCTACAATGAGCAGTTCTTC. The variable domain in full, completed from reference TRBV5-4 and TRBJ2-1, reads ETGVTQSPTHLIKTRGQQVTLRCSSQSGHNTVSWYQQALGQGPQFIFQYYREEENGRGNFPPRFSGLQFPNYSSELNVNALELDDSALYLCASSSRQSSYNEQFFGPGTRLTVL.

This clonotype was detected only a few times. The chain recombines TRBV5-1 with TRBJ2-3, with TRBD2 matching 10 bases. Germline V gene sequence: CDR1 SGHRS, CDR2 YFSETQ. CDR3 length: 15 residues. The V and J ends lost 2 bases and 6 bases, in that order; junction bases with no gene match: 6. The CDR3 region is CASSFGLAVQDTQYF. The CDR3 DNA sequence: TGCGCCAGCAGCTTTGGACTAGCGGTCCAGGATACGCAGTATTTT.

Points on this clonotype: One end of the junction varies from germline; a read error may be responsible. The V call is TRBV6-1, the J call TRBJ2-7; D gene unclear. The length of the CDR3 is 15 residues. Germline V gives CDR1 MNHNS, CDR2 SASEGT. CDR3 DNA: TGTGCCAGTAGTGGTCGGCAGGAGCCACCCTACGAGCAGTACTTC. This encodes CASSGRQEPPYEQYF.

Remarks on this clonotype: Possible read error: a much larger clone is one base away. The CDR3 end shows no conserved phenylalanine or tryptophan, and so a read error is likely. V gene TRBV4-2 combines with J gene TRBJ1-3, with D possibly matching TRBD1 (5 bases). The CDR3 is made up of 13 amino acids. Trimming removed 6 bases at V and 3 bases at J, with 9 bases between. Per germline, CDR1 LGHNA and CDR2 YNFKEQ. This chain's CDR3 is CASSRGGGNTIYY. The CDR3 DNA reads TGTGCCAGCAGTCGCGGGGGTGGAAACACCATATATTAT.

This clonotype was seen ten or more times. The V gene is TRBV12-3 or TRBV12-4, the J gene TRBJ1-5, with D hard to call. With 0 bases removed from V and 7 bases from J, the gap between germline ends came to 4 bases. CDR3 length: 12 amino acids. CDR3 coding DNA: TGTGCCAGCAGTTTAGCACGGCAGCCCCAGCATTTT. Translation gives CASSLARQPQHF.

Note on this clonotype: Possible read error: a much larger clone is one base away. J is TRBJ2-6 and V is TRBV4-1; D gene uncertain. Germline CDR1 MGHRA, CDR2 YSYEKL. The CDR3 is made up of 15 amino acids. This CDR3 is CVSSQVNSGANVLTF. The CDR3 DNA is TGCGTCAGCAGCCAAGTGAACTCTGGGGCCAACGTCCTGACTTTC.

This clonotype appeared many times. This chain links TRBV11-2 with TRBJ1-4; D unclear. Between the trimmed V and J ends, which lost 5 bases and 0 bases, there was a span of 7 bases. The CDR3 loop spans 14 amino acids. Germline-derived CDR1 and CDR2 are SGHAT and FQNNGV. The DNA for the CDR3 is TGTGCCAGCAGCCCGGGCCCAACTAATGAAAAACTGTTTTTT. This translates into CASSPGPTNEKLFF.

Points on this clonotype: This may arise from a read error, as a much more abundant clone is one base away. This chain links TRBV12-3 or TRBV12-4 with TRBJ1-2, with D possibly TRBD1 on 6 matching bases. The CDR3 is 13 residues long. CDR3 sequence: CASSVQGSYSYTF. In nucleotides, the CDR3 is TGTGCCAGCAGTGTACAGGGTTCCTATAGCTACACCTTC.

A remark on this clonotype: One junction end does not reproduce the germline sequence, and a read error may be involved. The V gene is TRBV7-8, the J gene TRBJ2-2; TRBD2 matches 9 bases. Germline loops: CDR1 SGHVS, CDR2 FQNEAQ. CDR3 size: 17 residues. The CDR3 DNA follows: TGTGCCAGCAGCATCCTAAGCGGGAGGATAAACACCGGGGAGCTGCTTTTT. The encoded protein is CASSILSGRINTGELLF.

Concerning this clonotype: A read error is possible here, since a much larger clone lies one base away. The V and J genes are TRBV12-3 or TRBV12-4 and TRBJ1-5; tentative D call: TRBD1 (5 bases). The CDR3 runs to 15 residues. The CDR3, as DNA: TGTGCCAGCAGTTTATGGGGGGGATCCAATCAGCCCCGGCATTTT. It encodes CASSLWGGSNQPRHF.

As to this clonotype: This may come from a read error, since a much larger clone is one base off. The gene calls are TRBV4-1 and TRBJ2-2; the D gene is possibly TRBD1 (6 bases). Trimming left V 10 bases short and J 3 bases short, with 15 bases between. From germline, CDR1 is MGHRA and CDR2 YSYEKL. This CDR3 is built from 14 residues. CDR3 DNA sequence: TGCGCCAACTCCTGGGACACTTACACCGGGGAGCTGTTTTTT. Translation gives CANSWDTYTGELFF.

On this clonotype: A much larger clone differs by one base, so this may be a read error. The rearrangement links TRBV6-6 to TRBJ2-7; D unresolved. Trimming cost V 7 bases and J 7 bases, with 14 bases left between them. Germline assignment: CDR1 MNHNY and CDR2 SVGAGI (reference sequence). This CDR3 is 12 amino acids long. The CDR3 spells CASTEVAWEQYF. Here the CDR3 DNA reads TGTGCCAGCACCGAAGTTGCGTGGGAGCAGTACTTC.

About this clonotype: This may be a read error: a much more frequent sequence differs by one nucleotide. The CDR3 end shows no conserved phenylalanine or tryptophan, and so a read error is likely. This chain uses TRBV6-5 with TRBJ2-1; the match to TRBD1 covers 9 bases. The CDR3 runs 16 residues. V was pared by 4 bases and J by 9 bases, with 13 bases of the junction left unmatched. The V gene's germline CDR1 is MNHEY and CDR2 SVGAGI. The CDR3 region has the DNA TGTGCCAGCAGTTCTCACAGGGGGCATTCTGAGGGTGAGCAGTTCATC. This gives the protein CASSSHRGHSEGEQFI.